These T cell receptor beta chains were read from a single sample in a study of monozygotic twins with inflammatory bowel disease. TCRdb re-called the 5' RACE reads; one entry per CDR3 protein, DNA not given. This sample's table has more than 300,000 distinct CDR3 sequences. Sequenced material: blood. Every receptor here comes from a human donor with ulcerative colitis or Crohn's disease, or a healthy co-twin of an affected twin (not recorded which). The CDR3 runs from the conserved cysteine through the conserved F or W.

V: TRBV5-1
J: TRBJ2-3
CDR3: CASSLVAGEDTQYF

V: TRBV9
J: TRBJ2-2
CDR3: CASSVGPGTGVFSGELFF

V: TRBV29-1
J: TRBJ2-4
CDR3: CSVELTVSPQNIQYF

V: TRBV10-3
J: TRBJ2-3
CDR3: CAISESSGTSGSTDTQYF

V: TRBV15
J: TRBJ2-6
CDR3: CATSSGRSLYSGANVLTF

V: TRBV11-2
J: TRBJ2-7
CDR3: CASSLERQGADEQYF

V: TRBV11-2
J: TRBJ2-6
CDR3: CASSLVGTGFSGANVLTF

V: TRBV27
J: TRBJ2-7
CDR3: CASSPETSGYEQYF

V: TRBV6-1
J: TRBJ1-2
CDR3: CASSPVYIERRGYTF

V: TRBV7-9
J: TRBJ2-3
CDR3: CATVSAGRTDTQYF

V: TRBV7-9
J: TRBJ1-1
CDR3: CATPGGGSRTEAFF

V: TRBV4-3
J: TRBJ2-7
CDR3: CASSSRGGTSIAYEQYF

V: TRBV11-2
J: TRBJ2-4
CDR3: CASSLARDSKNIQYF

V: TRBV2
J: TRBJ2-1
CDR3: CASTELNEQFF

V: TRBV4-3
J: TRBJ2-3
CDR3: CASSQRRGSDTQYF

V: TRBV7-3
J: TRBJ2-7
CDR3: CASSLTGTDYEQYF

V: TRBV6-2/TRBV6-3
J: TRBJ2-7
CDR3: CASSTRTSGSVYEQYF

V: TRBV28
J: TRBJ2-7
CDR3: CVSSLGPQGREQYF

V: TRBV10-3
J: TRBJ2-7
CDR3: CAISERGQEQYF

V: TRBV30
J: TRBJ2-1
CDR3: CAWSVGSYNEQFF

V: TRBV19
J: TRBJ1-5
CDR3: CASTLGTGNSNQPQHF

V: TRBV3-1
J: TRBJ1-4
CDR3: CASQPTGNDKLFF

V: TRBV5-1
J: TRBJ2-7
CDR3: CASSLGQPLTYEQYF

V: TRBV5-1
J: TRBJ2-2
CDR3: CASSWQRVDTGELFF

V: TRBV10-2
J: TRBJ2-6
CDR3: CASRTIYSGANVLTF

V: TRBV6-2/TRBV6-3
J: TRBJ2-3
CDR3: CASRPGGPDTQYF

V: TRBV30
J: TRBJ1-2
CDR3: CAWNNRAAVNYGYTF

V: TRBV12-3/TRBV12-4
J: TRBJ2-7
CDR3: CASSETRGTGSSEQYF

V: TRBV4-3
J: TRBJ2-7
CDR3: CASSQGTGTRVEQYF

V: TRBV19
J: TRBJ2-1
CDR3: CASIHPWGEQFF

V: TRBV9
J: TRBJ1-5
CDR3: CASSPGGAGVGQPQHF

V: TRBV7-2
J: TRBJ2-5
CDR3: CASSFGRGFRETQYF

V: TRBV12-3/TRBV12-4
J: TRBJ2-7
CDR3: CASRRSGGPYEQYF

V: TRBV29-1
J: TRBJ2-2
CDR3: CSAVPTAGELFF

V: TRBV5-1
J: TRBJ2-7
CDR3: CASSLEGFSYEQYF

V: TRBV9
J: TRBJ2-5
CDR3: CASSDLTGSETQYF

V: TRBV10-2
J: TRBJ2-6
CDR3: CASSEEGTAGANVLTF

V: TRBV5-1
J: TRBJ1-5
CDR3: CASSRLGGEDQPQHF

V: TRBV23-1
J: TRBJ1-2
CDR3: CASSQSIRVLRGPNYGYTF

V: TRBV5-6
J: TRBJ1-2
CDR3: CASSGGVGYTF

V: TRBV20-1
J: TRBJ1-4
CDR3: CSARIPSGEGKLFF

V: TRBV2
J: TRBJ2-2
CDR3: CASKWAAPTGELFF

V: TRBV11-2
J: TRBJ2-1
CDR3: CASSLVVGKAYNEQFF

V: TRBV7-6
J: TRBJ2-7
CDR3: CASSSQGAWDEQYF

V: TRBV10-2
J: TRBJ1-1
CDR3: CASSPGRGPGTEAFF

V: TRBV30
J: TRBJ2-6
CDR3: CAWTFGISGANVLTF

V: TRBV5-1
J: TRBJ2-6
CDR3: CASSQQTGANVLTF

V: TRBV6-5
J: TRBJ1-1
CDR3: CASSYGSGQTMNTKAFF

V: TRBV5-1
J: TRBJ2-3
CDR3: CASSPWGTSTDTQYF

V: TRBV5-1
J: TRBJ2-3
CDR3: CASSLGTWDTQYF

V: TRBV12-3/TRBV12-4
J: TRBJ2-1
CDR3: CASDPGASASNEQFF

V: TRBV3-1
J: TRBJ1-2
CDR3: CASSPSDRQANYGYTF

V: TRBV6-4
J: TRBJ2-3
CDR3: CASSDGAGSTDTQYF

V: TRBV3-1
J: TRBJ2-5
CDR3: CASSQSMASGGQETQYF